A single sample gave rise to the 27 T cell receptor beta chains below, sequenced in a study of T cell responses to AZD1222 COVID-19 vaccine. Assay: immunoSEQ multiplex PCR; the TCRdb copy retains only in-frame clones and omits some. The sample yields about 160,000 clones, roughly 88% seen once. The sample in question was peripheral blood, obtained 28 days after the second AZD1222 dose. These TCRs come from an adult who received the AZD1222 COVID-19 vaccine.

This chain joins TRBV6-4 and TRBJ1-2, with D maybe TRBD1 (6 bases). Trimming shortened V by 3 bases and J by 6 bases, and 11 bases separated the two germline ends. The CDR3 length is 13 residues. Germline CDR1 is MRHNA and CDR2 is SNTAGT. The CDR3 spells CASSETGFDGYTF. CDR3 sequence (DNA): TGTGCCAGCAGTGAAACAGGGTTCGATGGCTACACCTTC.

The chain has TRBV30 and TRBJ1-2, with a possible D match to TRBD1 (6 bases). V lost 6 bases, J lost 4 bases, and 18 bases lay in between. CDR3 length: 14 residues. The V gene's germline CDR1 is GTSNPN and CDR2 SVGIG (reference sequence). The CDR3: CACSTTGFSYGYTF. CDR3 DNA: TGTGCCTGTTCCACAACAGGGTTCTCCTATGGCTACACCTTC. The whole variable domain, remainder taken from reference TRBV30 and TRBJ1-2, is SQTIHQWPATLVQPVGSPLSLECTVEGTSNPNLYWYRQAAGRGLQLLFYSVGIGQISSEVPQNLSASRPQDRQFILSSKKLLLSDSGFYLCACSTTGFSYGYTFGSGTRLTVV.

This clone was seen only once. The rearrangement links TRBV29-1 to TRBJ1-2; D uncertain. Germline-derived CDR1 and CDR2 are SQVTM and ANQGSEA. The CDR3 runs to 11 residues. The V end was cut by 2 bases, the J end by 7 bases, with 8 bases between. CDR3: CSVESGGGYTF. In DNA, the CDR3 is TGCAGCGTTGAATCCGGAGGTGGCTACACCTTC.

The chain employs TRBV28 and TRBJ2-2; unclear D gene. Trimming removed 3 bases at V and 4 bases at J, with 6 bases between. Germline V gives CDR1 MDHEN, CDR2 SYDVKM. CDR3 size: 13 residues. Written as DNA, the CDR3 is TGTGCCAGCAGTTTGTTCCGCACCGGGGAGCTGTTTTTT. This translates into CASSLFRTGELFF.

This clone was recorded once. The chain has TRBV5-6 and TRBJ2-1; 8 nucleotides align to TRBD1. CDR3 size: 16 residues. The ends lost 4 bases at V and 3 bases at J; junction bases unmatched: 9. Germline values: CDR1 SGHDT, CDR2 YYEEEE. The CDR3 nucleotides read TGTGCCAGCAGCCGGGACAGGCGGCTAGGCTACAATGAGCAGTTCTTC. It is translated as CASSRDRRLGYNEQFF.

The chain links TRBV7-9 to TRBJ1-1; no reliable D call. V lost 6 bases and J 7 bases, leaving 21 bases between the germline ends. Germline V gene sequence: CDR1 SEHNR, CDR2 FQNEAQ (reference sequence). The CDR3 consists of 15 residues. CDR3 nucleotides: TGTGCCAGCAGTTCCCCTGGAGGTCGGAACGTTGAAGCTTTCTTT. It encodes CASSSPGGRNVEAFF.

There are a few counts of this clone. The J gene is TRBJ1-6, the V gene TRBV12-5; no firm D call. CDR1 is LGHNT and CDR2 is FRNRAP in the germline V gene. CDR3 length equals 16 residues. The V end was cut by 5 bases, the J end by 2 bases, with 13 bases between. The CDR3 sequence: CASGLQYNAYNSPLHF. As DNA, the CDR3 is TGTGCTAGTGGTCTCCAATACAACGCCTATAATTCACCCCTCCACTTT.

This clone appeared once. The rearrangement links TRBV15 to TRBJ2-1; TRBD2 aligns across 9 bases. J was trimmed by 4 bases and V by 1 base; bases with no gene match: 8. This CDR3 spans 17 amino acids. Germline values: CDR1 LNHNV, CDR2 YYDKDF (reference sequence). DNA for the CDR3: TGTGCCACCAGCAGAGGAGGGAGGCGGGGGGGTTACAATGAGCAGTTCTTC. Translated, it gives CATSRGGRRGGYNEQFF.

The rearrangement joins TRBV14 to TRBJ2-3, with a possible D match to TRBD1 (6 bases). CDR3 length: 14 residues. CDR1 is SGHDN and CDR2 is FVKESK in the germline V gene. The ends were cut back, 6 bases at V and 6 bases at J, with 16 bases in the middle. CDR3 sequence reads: CASRKGTRGDTQYF. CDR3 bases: TGTGCCAGCAGAAAGGGGACAAGGGGGGATACGCAGTATTTT.

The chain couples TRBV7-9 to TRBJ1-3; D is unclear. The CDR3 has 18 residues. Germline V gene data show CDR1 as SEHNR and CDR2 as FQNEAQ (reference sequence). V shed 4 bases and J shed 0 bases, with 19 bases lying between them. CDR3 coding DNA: TGTGCCAGCAGCTCAACTCTTCAGGCAATATACTCTGGAAACACCATATATTTT. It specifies CASSSTLQAIYSGNTIYF.

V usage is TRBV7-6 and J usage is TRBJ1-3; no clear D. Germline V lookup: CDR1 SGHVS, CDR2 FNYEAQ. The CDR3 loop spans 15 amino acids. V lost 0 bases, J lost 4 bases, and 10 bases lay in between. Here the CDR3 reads CASSLAASPGNTIYF. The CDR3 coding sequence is TGTGCCAGCAGCTTAGCAGCATCCCCCGGAAACACCATATATTTT.

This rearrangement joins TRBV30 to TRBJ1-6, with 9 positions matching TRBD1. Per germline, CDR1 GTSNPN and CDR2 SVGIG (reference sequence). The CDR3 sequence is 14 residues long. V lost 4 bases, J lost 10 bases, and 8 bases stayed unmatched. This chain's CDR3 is CAWNPGQGKSPLHF. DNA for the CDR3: TGTGCCTGGAACCCGGGACAGGGTAAATCACCCCTCCACTTT.

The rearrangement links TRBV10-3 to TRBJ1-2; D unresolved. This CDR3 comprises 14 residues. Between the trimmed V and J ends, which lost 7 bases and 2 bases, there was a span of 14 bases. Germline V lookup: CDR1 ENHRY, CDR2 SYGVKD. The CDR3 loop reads CAITADLTNYGYTF. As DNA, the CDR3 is TGTGCCATCACCGCAGACCTAACAAACTATGGCTACACCTTC.

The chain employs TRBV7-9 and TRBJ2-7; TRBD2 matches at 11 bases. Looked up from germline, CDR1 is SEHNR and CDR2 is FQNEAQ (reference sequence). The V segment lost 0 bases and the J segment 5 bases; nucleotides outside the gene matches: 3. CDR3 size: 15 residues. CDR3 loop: CASSLAKLAGDEQYF. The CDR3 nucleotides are TGTGCCAGCAGCTTAGCGAAACTAGCGGGGGACGAGCAGTACTTC.

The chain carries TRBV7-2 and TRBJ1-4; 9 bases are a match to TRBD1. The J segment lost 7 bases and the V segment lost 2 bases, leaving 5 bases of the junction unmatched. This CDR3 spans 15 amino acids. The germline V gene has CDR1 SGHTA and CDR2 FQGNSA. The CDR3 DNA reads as TGTGCCAGCAGCTTAACAACAGGGGGCATTGAAAAACTGTTTTTT. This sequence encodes CASSLTTGGIEKLFF. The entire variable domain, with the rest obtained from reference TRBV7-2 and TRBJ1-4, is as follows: GAGVSQSPSNKVTEKGKDVELRCDPISGHTALYWYRQSLGQGLEFLIYFQGNSAPDKSGLPSDRFSAERTGGSVSTLTIQRTQQEDSAVYLCASSLTTGGIEKLFFGSGTQLSVL.

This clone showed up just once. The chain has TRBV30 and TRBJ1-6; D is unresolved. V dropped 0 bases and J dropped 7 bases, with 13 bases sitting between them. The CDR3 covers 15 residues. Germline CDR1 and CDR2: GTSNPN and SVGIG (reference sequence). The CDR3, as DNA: TGTGCCTGGAGTGTACTAGGGCTTCGCAATTCACCCCTCCACTTT. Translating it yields CAWSVLGLRNSPLHF.

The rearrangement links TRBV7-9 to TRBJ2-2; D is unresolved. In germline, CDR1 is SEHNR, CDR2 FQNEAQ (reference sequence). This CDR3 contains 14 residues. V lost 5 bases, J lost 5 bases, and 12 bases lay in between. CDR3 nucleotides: TGTGCCAGCAGCCCTACTCACGTAACCGGGGAGCTGTTTTTT. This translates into CASSPTHVTGELFF.

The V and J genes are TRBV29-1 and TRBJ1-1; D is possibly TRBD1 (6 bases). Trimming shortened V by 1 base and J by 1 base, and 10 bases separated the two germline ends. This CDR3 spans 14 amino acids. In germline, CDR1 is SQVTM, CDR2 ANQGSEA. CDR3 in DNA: TGCAGCGTTGAAGGAAGCAGGGGGAACACTGAAGCTTTCTTT. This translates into CSVEGSRGNTEAFF.

The CDR3 DNA reads TGCGCCAGCAGTGACGCGGGGGGCGACACCGGGGAGCTGTTTTTT. Translated: CASSDAGGDTGELFF. V is TRBV10-1 and J is TRBJ2-2; 8 bases align to TRBD2. V trimming: 3 bases; J trimming: 3 bases; junction bases outside the gene matches: 3. CDR3 length equals 15 residues. CDR1 and CDR2 from the germline V gene are WNHNN and SYGVQD (reference sequence).

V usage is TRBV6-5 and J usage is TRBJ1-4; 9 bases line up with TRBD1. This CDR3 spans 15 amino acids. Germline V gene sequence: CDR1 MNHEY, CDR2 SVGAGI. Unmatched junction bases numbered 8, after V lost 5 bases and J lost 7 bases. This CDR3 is CASSHTGGYSEKLFF. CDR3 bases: TGTGCCAGCAGTCACACAGGGGGCTACAGTGAAAAACTGTTTTTT.

This CDR3 is CSVFRDISGNTIYF. The CDR3 DNA reads TGCAGCGTTTTTCGGGACATCTCTGGAAACACCATATATTTT. The chain links TRBV29-1 to TRBJ1-3; tentative D call: TRBD1 (6 bases). The V and J ends lost 5 bases and 0 bases respectively, with 11 bases between them. This CDR3 spans 14 amino acids. Looked up from germline, CDR1 is SQVTM and CDR2 is ANQGSEA. Complete variable domain (other parts from reference TRBV29-1 and TRBJ1-3): SAVISQKPSRDICQRGTSLTIQCQVDSQVTMMFWYRQQPGQSLTLIATANQGSEATYESGFVIDKFPISRPNLTFSTLTVSNMSPEDSSIYLCSVFRDISGNTIYFGEGSWLTVV.

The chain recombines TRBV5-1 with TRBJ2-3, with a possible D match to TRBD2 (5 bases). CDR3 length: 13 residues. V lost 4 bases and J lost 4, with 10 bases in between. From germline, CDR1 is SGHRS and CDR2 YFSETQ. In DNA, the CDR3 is TGCGCCAGCAGCCCCCCCGGGGCAGATACGCAGTATTTT. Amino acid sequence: CASSPPGADTQYF.

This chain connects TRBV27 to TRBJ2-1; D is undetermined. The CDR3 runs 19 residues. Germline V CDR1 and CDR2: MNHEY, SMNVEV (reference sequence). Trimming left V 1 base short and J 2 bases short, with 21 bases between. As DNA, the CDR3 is TGTGCCAGCAGTTTATACTTCGCCGCGTTGGGTCGAACCTACAATGAGCAGTTCTTC. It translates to CASSLYFAALGRTYNEQFF.

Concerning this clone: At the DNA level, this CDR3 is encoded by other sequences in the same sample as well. CDR3 nucleotide sequence: TGCGCCAGCAGCCGTGGGGGGGAGACCCAGTACTTC. This encodes CASSRGGETQYF. This sequence joins TRBV5-1 and TRBJ2-5; weak D call: TRBD2 (6 bases). With 4 bases removed from V and 5 bases from J, the gap between germline ends came to 9 bases. The CDR3 consists of 12 residues. Per germline, CDR1 SGHRS and CDR2 YFSETQ.

The DNA of the CDR3 is TGTGCCAGCAGTTATCCCGCTAACTATGGCTACACCTTC. Translated, it gives CASSYPANYGYTF. V is TRBV28 and J is TRBJ1-2; D gene ambiguous. V was pared by 4 bases and J by 0 bases, with 6 bases between. This CDR3 has 13 amino acids. Germline V lookup: CDR1 MDHEN, CDR2 SYDVKM.

CDR3 sequence: CASWPYQGTSLTTNSPLHF. CDR3 coding DNA: TGCGCCAGCTGGCCTTACCAGGGGACCAGTCTAACTACCAATTCACCCCTCCACTTT. The chain combines TRBV23-1 with TRBJ1-6; a weak D match, TRBD1 (6 bases). TRBV23-1 qualifies as an ORF whose function is uncertain. The CDR3 length is 19 residues. Trimming stripped 8 bases from V and 7 bases from J, with 30 bases between.

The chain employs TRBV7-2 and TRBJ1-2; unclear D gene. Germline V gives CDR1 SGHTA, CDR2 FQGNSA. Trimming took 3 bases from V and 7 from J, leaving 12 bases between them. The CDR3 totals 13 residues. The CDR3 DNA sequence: TGTGCCAGCAGCTTTGCGGGAGGCCCTGGCTACACCTTC. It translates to CASSFAGGPGYTF.